What follows describes a single T cell receptor (beta chain). The RNA, about 0.45 to 1 ug, was put through reverse transcription using random hexamers. Amplification of TCR beta CDR3 spanned 54 Vbeta and 13 Jbeta via immunoSEQ multiplex PCR. TCRdb fed the immunoSEQ multiplex PCR reads into MiXCR, producing one record per CDR3 protein. The sample shows roughly 80,000 distinct CDR3 sequences, 90% to 95% of them seen only once. From blood CD8+ and CD4+ T cells, TCR beta sequences were generated. V lost 6 bases, J lost 7 bases, and 11 bases lay in between. Germline CDR1 and CDR2: SEHNR and FQNEAQ (reference sequence). The CDR3 length is 12 residues. The entry originates in a study of CD8 T cells in Susac syndrome.

This chain links TRBV7-9 with TRBJ2-3; weak D call: TRBD2 (5 bases). The material sequenced was CD8+ T cells from PBMCs. The source of this sequence is a human donor with multiple sclerosis. The CDR3 sequence is CASSPPGNTQYF. DNA for the CDR3: TGTGCCAGCAGTCCACCGGGAAATACGCAGTATTTT.